The clone carrying this T cell receptor (beta chain) occurred many times. The data stem from a study of blood T cells in healthy people across ages. Primed by a sample-barcoded 5' primer and a J-beta primer mix, a second PCR proceeded for 7 to 11 cycles. MiXCR, applied by TCRdb to the 5' RACE reads, yields one record per CDR3 protein. The sample lists 1.5 million to 2 million distinct CDR3 sequences; 28% were seen once. This CDR3 is built from 13 residues. Germline lookup yields CDR1 SGHTA and CDR2 FQGNSA. V dropped 7 bases and J dropped 1 base, with 10 bases sitting between them. The receptor comes from a woman between 25 and 40 years old in good health. Sequenced: blood. The gene calls are TRBV7-2 and TRBJ1-1; D unclear. CDR3 nucleotides: TGTGCCAGCAAATCACAGACGAACACTGAAGCTTTCTTT. This codes for CASKSQTNTEAFF.